This note documents a single TCR beta chain sequence. The data were obtained in a study of blood T cells in healthy people across ages. Through a sample-barcoded 5' primer and a J-beta primer mix, a second PCR was run for roughly 6 to 11 cycles. TCRdb redid the calling of the 5' RACE reads with MiXCR, one entry per CDR3 protein. Altogether hundreds of thousands of distinct CDR3 sequences are present, roughly 50% being singletons, with the ten largest covering under 50%. Trimming pared 7 bases from V and 2 bases from J, leaving 20 bases between. CDR1 and CDR2 from the germline V gene are MDHEN and SYDVKM. This CDR3 has 17 residues.

V is TRBV28 and J is TRBJ2-2; D is unclear. Material for sequencing was blood. The sequence was collected from a man of 80 years or more in good health. The CDR3 here is CASILGKRFRNTGELFF. CDR3 in DNA: TGTGCCAGCATCTTAGGGAAGAGATTCCGCAACACCGGGGAGCTGTTTTTT.